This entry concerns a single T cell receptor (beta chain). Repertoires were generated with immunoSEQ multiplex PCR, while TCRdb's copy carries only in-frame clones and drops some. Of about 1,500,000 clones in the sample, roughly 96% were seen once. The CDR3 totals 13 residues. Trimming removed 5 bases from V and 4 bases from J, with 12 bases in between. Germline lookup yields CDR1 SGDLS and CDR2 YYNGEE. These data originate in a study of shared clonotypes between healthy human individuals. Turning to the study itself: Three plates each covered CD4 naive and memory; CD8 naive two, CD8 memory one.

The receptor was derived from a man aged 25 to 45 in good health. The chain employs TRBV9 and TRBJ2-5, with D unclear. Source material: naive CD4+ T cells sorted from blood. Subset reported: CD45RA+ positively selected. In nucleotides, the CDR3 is TGTGCCAGCAGTCAGGTAGACGGAGAGACCCAGTACTTC. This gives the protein CASSQVDGETQYF.